This T cell receptor (beta chain) came from a study of T cell responses to AZD1222 COVID-19 vaccine. The germline V gene encodes CDR1 ENHRY and CDR2 SYGVKD. Trimming shortened V by 4 bases and J by 8 bases, and 8 bases separated the two germline ends. The CDR3 totals 11 residues. Notes on the study in general: Reports say nearly half of spike-specific TCRs go after unmutated variant regions. The sample set comprised mostly white British donors with more females, and clonal diversity was possibly underestimated.

Details on this clone: Its specificity is unknown.

Libraries were prepared by immunoSEQ multiplex PCR; TCRdb keeps only in-frame clonotypes and omits some of them. This sample has 150,000 or so clones; 93% occur once, and the top ten carry less than 1%. This receptor was identified in an adult in good health. The J gene is TRBJ1-2, the V gene TRBV10-3; D gene unclear. The starting material was peripheral blood, obtained on day 0 of MenACWY control vaccination. In DNA, the CDR3 is TGTGCCATCAGTGGACTTCCAGGCTACACCTTC. Its translation: CAISGLPGYTF.